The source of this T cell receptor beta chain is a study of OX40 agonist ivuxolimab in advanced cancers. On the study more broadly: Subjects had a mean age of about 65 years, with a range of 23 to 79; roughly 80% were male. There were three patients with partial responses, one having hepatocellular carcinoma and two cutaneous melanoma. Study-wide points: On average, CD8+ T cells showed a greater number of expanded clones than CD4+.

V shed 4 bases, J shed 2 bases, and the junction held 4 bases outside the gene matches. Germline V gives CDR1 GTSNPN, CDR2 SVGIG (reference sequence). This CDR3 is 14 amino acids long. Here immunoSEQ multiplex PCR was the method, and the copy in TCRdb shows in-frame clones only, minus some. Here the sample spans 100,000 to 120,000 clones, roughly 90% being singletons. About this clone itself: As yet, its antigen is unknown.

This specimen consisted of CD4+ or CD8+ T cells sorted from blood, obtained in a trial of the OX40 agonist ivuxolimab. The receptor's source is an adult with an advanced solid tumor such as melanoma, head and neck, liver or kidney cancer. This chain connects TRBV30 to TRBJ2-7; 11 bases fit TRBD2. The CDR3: CAWNPTSGAYEQYF. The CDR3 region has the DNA TGTGCCTGGAACCCGACTAGCGGGGCCTACGAGCAGTACTTC.